One sample yielded the 25 T cell receptor beta chains listed below, sequenced in a study of shared clonotypes between healthy human individuals. TCRdb's table, derived via immunoSEQ multiplex PCR, lists solely in-frame clones and lacks some. The data contain millions of clones, 95% of them seen just once; the ten biggest clones take up 0.13%. The material sequenced was naive CD4+ T cells sorted from blood. Subset defined: CD45RA+ positively selected. Receptors originate from a man aged 18 to 29 in good health.

This chain joins TRBV7-9 and TRBJ2-5, with D perhaps matching TRBD1 (6 bases). The V gene's germline CDR1 is SEHNR and CDR2 FQNEAQ (reference sequence). The CDR3 sequence is 15 residues long. V was shortened by 3 bases and J by 4 bases, with 15 bases between the two germline ends. CDR3 coding DNA: TGTGCCAGCAGCTTCGCGGACAGTAAGGTAGAGACCCAGTACTTC. Protein: CASSFADSKVETQYF. The full variable domain, its missing parts supplied by reference TRBV7-9 and TRBJ2-5, is DTGVSQNPRHKITKRGQNVTFRCDPISEHNRLYWYRQTLGQGPEFLTYFQNEAQLEKSRLLSDRFSAERPKGSFSTLEIQRTEQGDSAMYLCASSFADSKVETQYFGPGTRLLVL.

Notes on this clone: Other DNA sequences in the sample encode the same CDR3. The chain combines TRBV10-1 with TRBJ2-1, with 14 bases matching TRBD2. Germline V gives CDR1 WNHNN, CDR2 SYGVQD (reference sequence). The ends lost 2 bases at V and 4 bases at J; junction bases unmatched: 1. The CDR3 length is 16 residues. CDR3 DNA: TGCGCCAGCAGTGAGGGACTAGCGGGGGGTTACAATGAGCAGTTCTTC. Protein: CASSEGLAGGYNEQFF.

This chain links TRBV9 with TRBJ1-1; no clear D gene. Trimming pared 7 bases from V and 0 bases from J, leaving 7 bases between. Germline lookup yields CDR1 SGDLS and CDR2 YYNGEE. This CDR3 comprises 12 residues. CDR3 sequence: CASRQVNTEAFF. The CDR3 DNA reads TGTGCCAGCCGCCAGGTGAACACTGAAGCTTTCTTT.

This clone was detected once. The chain combines TRBV19 with TRBJ2-1; TRBD2 agrees at 7 bases. The V gene end was trimmed by 3 bases and the J gene end by 9 bases; junction bases not matched to a gene: 11. There are 15 residues in the CDR3. Germline V lookup: CDR1 LNHDA, CDR2 SQIVND (reference sequence). In DNA form, the CDR3 reads TGTGCCAGTAGTATTTTCGGACTAGGGTCGGGTGAGCAGTTCTTC. Its protein is CASSIFGLGSGEQFF.

The V and J genes are TRBV19 and TRBJ2-3; the D gene is possibly TRBD1 (5 bases). The CDR3 loop spans 16 amino acids. Germline lookup yields CDR1 LNHDA and CDR2 SQIVND (reference sequence). With 3 bases removed from V and 2 bases from J, the gap between germline ends came to 15 bases. CDR3 region: CASSISPWGNTDTQYF. The CDR3 bases are TGTGCCAGTAGTATCTCCCCTTGGGGCAACACAGATACGCAGTATTTT.

The rearrangement joins TRBV30 to TRBJ2-7; D is uncertain. Germline CDR1 and CDR2: GTSNPN and SVGIG (reference sequence). The CDR3 runs to 15 residues. Trimming pared 4 bases from V and 3 bases from J, leaving 19 bases between. CDR3 residues: CAWTMTDRAYYEQYF. Here the CDR3 DNA reads TGTGCCTGGACCATGACGGACCGAGCATACTACGAGCAGTACTTC.

The chain employs TRBV5-1 and TRBJ2-7, with TRBD1 identical over 8 bases. J was trimmed by 5 bases and V by 0 bases; bases with no gene match: 4. Germline V CDR1 and CDR2: SGHRS, YFSETQ. The CDR3 sequence is 14 residues long. The CDR3 sequence: CASSLARGPNEQYF. CDR3 bases: TGCGCCAGCAGCTTGGCCAGGGGGCCCAACGAGCAGTACTTC.

V is TRBV4-1 and J is TRBJ1-2; TRBD1 matches 7 bases. CDR3 length: 15 residues. Losses at the gene ends were 0 bases for V and 8 bases for J; bases not matched to a gene: 9. In germline, CDR1 is MGHRA, CDR2 YSYEKL. DNA for the CDR3: TGCGCCAGCAGCCAAGAGGTCGGACAGGCTTGGGGCTACACCTTC. The encoded protein is CASSQEVGQAWGYTF.

The V gene is TRBV19, the J gene TRBJ1-5; 8 nucleotides match TRBD1. CDR1 is LNHDA, CDR2 SQIVND, per germline (reference sequence). The trim removed 2 bases at V and 4 bases at J, leaving 1 base unmatched. This CDR3 contains 14 residues. CDR3 region: CASSIRTGNQPQHF. For the CDR3, the DNA is TGTGCCAGTAGTATAAGGACAGGGAATCAGCCCCAGCATTTT. Complete variable domain (other parts from reference TRBV19 and TRBJ1-5): DGGITQSPKYLFRKEGQNVTLSCEQNLNHDAMYWYRQDPGQGLRLIYYSQIVNDFQKGDIAEGYSVSREKKESFPLTVTSAQKNPTAFYLCASSIRTGNQPQHFGDGTRLSIL.

This CDR3 reads CASSESSSNYGYTF. Here the CDR3 DNA reads TGCGCCAGCAGTGAGTCGTCCAGTAACTATGGCTACACCTTC. This chain links TRBV10-2 with TRBJ1-2; D is ambiguous. The CDR3 consists of 14 residues. V dropped 0 bases and J dropped 1 base, with 6 bases sitting between them. Per germline, CDR1 WSHSY and CDR2 SAAADI.

The rearrangement joins TRBV6-1 to TRBJ1-2; D remains ambiguous. The CDR3 is 13 residues long. V lost 1 base and J lost 7, with 10 bases in between. Germline V gene lookup returns CDR1 MNHNS and CDR2 SASEGT. CDR3 DNA: TGTGCCAGCAGTGAAGTTAGTACAGTTGGCTACACCTTC. It is translated as CASSEVSTVGYTF.

V and J are TRBV4-3 and TRBJ2-5; weak D call: TRBD1 (5 bases). This CDR3 contains 16 residues. The V and J ends lost 0 bases and 3 bases respectively, with 14 bases between them. Germline values: CDR1 LGHNA, CDR2 YSLEER. The CDR3 sequence: CASSQESRGREETQYF. In DNA, the CDR3 is TGCGCCAGCAGCCAAGAAAGTAGGGGCAGGGAAGAGACCCAGTACTTC.

This sequence joins TRBV2 and TRBJ2-2; 8 nucleotides agree with TRBD1. Germline V gives CDR1 SNHLY, CDR2 FYNNEI. This CDR3 region has 14 residues. V was pared by 4 bases and J by 5 bases, with 3 bases of the junction left unmatched. CDR3 sequence reads: CASSVRQGTGELFF. The CDR3 DNA sequence: TGTGCCAGCAGTGTGAGACAGGGGACCGGGGAGCTGTTTTTT.

The chain is built from TRBV7-9 and TRBJ2-2, with TRBD2 matching over 12 bases. The ends lost 8 bases at V and 4 bases at J; junction bases unmatched: 5. Germline lookup yields CDR1 SEHNR and CDR2 FQNEAQ (reference sequence). The CDR3 spans 15 residues. The CDR3: CASDRGLAGTGELFF. CDR3 DNA: TGTGCCAGCGATAGGGGACTAGCGGGCACCGGGGAGCTGTTTTTT.

V and J are TRBV23-1 and TRBJ2-7; weak D call: TRBD2 (5 bases). TRBV23-1 belongs to the ORF category, with a function that is uncertain. CDR3 length: 14 residues. V dropped 1 base and J dropped 2 bases, with 9 bases sitting between them. The CDR3 loop reads CASSQWESPYEQYF. For the CDR3, the DNA is TGCGCCAGCAGTCAATGGGAGTCTCCCTACGAGCAGTACTTC.

The chain employs TRBV27 and TRBJ2-3, with 9 bases fitting TRBD2. CDR1 is MNHEY and CDR2 is SMNVEV in the germline V gene (reference sequence). Germline trimming cut 3 bases from V and 7 bases from J; bases unmatched to any gene: 5. CDR3 length: 14 residues. CDR3 sequence reads: CASSFGTSSYTQYF. The CDR3 coding sequence is TGTGCCAGCAGTTTCGGGACTAGCAGTTATACGCAGTATTTT.

In DNA form, the CDR3 reads TGTGCCAGCAGCACCGGGCACGGCTCCTACAATGAGCAGTTCTTC. The encoded protein is CASSTGHGSYNEQFF. V and J are TRBV28 and TRBJ2-1; the D is unclear. The germline V gene has CDR1 MDHEN and CDR2 SYDVKM. The CDR3 length is 15 residues. The V and J ends lost 6 bases and 0 bases respectively, with 12 bases between them.

V gene TRBV6-5 combines with J gene TRBJ2-3; no firm D call. V was shortened by 6 bases and J by 2 bases, with 9 bases between the two germline ends. The CDR3 length is 13 residues. The germline CDR1 and CDR2 sequences are MNHEY and SVGAGI. The CDR3 nucleotides are TGTGCCAGCAGCTCTAGAATCACAGATACGCAGTATTTT. Translating it yields CASSSRITDTQYF.

The chain uses TRBV27 and TRBJ2-5; 8 bases agree with TRBD1. CDR1 and CDR2 (germline): MNHEY, SMNVEV (reference sequence). The CDR3 covers 16 residues. V gave up 5 bases and J gave up 4 bases; unmatched junction bases: 12. The chain's CDR3 is CASSTPRQGRGETQYF. As DNA, the CDR3 is TGTGCCAGCAGTACTCCACGACAGGGGAGAGGAGAGACCCAGTACTTC.

Notes on this clone: At the DNA level, this CDR3 is encoded by other sequences in the same sample as well. The V gene is TRBV2, the J gene TRBJ2-5; unclear D gene. Trimming removed 4 bases at V and 4 bases at J, with 4 bases between. Germline lookup yields CDR1 SNHLY and CDR2 FYNNEI. The CDR3 totals 11 residues. The CDR3: CASSVGETQYF. As DNA, the CDR3 is TGTGCCAGCAGTGTAGGAGAGACCCAGTACTTC.

V is TRBV18 and J is TRBJ2-7, with D perhaps being TRBD1 or TRBD2 (6 bases each). Germline assignment: CDR1 KGHSH and CDR2 LQKENI. This CDR3 has 13 amino acids. With 2 bases removed from V and 6 bases from J, the gap between germline ends came to 11 bases. CDR3 bases: TGTGCCAGCTCACCAAGAGGGGGGAGCGAGCAGTACTTC. Amino acid sequence: CASSPRGGSEQYF.

The chain employs TRBV5-6 and TRBJ2-3; 9 bases agree with TRBD1. The CDR3 is 16 residues long. The junction had 4 bases not matched to a gene; V was cut back by 2 bases and J by 0 bases. The germline V gene has CDR1 SGHDT and CDR2 YYEEEE. Here the CDR3 reads CASSLLGTGSTDTQYF. Here the CDR3 DNA reads TGTGCCAGCAGCTTATTAGGGACAGGGAGCACAGATACGCAGTATTTT.

As concerns this clone: Other DNA variants within this sample encode the same CDR3. The gene calls are TRBV2 and TRBJ2-7, with D unresolved. Between the trimmed V and J ends, which lost 4 bases and 3 bases, there was a span of 7 bases. This CDR3 has 12 residues. CDR1 and CDR2 (germline): SNHLY, FYNNEI. The CDR3 DNA reads as TGTGCCAGCAGTGTGGTCGGCTACGAGCAGTACTTC. It yields the protein CASSVVGYEQYF.

The V gene is TRBV7-2, the J gene TRBJ1-4, with TRBD1 matching 8 bases. The CDR3 extends over 17 amino acids. J gave up 0 bases and V 5 bases, and 8 bases lay outside the gene matches. Germline-derived CDR1 and CDR2 are SGHTA and FQGNSA. The CDR3, as DNA: TGTGCCAGCAGCGCGGGACAGGACTCCCCAACTAATGAAAAACTGTTTTTT. Its translation: CASSAGQDSPTNEKLFF.

Details on this clone: This specimen includes other DNA sequences encoding the same CDR3. V is TRBV2 and J is TRBJ1-4, with 9 positions matching TRBD1. Germline CDR1 reads SNHLY; CDR2 reads FYNNEI. V lost 8 bases to trimming and J lost 7 bases; unmatched junction nucleotides: 5. CDR3 length equals 13 residues. Written as DNA, the CDR3 is TGTGCCAGCCGACAGGGGGGTGGTGAAAAACTGTTTTTT. Translation: CASRQGGGEKLFF.